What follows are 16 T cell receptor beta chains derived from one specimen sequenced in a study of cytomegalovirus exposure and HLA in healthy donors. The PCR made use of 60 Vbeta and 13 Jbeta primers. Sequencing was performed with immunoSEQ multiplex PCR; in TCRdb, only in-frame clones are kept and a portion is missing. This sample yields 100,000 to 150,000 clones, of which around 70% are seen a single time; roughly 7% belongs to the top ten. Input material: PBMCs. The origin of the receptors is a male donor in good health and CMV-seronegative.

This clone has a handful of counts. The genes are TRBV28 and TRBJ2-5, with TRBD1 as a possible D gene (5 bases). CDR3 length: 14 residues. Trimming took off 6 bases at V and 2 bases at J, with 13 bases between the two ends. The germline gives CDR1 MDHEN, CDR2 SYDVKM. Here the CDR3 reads CASSPTGIQETQYF. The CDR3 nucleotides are TGTGCCAGCAGCCCAACAGGAATTCAAGAGACCCAGTACTTC.

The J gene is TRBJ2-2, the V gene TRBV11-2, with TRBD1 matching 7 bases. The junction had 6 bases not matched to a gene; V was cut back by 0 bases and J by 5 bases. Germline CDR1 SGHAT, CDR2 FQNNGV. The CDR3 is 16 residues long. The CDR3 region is CASSLETGRRTGELFF. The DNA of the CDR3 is TGTGCCAGCAGCTTAGAGACAGGGAGAAGGACCGGGGAGCTGTTTTTT.

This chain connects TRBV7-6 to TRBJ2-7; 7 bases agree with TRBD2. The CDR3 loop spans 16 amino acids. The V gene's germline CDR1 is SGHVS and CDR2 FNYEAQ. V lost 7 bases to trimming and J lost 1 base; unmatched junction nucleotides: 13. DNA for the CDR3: TGTGCCAGCACCCCCCAAATAGCGGGTGCGTCCTACGAGCAGTACTTC. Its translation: CASTPQIAGASYEQYF.

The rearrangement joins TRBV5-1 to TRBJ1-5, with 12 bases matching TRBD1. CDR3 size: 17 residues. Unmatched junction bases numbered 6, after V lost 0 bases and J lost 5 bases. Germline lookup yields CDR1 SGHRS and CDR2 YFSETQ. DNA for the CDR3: TGCGCCAGCAGCTTGGGGGACAGGGGGCCAGGTGATCAGCCCCAGCATTTT. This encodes CASSLGDRGPGDQPQHF.

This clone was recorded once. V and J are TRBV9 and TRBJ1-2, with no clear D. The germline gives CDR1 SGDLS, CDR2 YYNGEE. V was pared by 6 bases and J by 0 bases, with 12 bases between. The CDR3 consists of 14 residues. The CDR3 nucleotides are TGTGCCAGCACCCGATCGGTGCCTAACTATGGCTACACCTTC. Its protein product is CASTRSVPNYGYTF.

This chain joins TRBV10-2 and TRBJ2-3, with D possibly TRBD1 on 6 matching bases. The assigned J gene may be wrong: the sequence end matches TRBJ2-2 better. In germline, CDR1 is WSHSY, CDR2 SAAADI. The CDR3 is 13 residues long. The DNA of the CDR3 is TGCGCCAGCAGTGAGTCGTGGGGGCTGCTCCTGTTTTTT. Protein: CASSESWGLLLFF.

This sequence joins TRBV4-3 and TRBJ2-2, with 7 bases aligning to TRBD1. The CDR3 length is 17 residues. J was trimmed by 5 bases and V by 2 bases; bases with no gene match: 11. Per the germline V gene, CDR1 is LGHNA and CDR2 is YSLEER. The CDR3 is CASSQFMTPGQTGELFF. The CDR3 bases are TGCGCCAGCAGCCAATTCATGACCCCGGGACAGACCGGGGAGCTGTTTTTT.

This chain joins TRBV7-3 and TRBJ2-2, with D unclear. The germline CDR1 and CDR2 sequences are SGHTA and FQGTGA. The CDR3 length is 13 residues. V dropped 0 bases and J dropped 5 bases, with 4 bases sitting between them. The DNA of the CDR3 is TGTGCCAGCAGCTTAACACAAACCGGGGAGCTGTTTTTT. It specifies CASSLTQTGELFF.

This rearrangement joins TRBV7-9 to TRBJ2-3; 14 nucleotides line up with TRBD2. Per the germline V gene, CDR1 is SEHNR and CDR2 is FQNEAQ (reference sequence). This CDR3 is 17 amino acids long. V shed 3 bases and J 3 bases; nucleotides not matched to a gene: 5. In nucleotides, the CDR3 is TGTGCCAGCAGCTTGACTAGCGGGGGGGCCCCGACAGATACGCAGTATTTT. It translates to CASSLTSGGAPTDTQYF.

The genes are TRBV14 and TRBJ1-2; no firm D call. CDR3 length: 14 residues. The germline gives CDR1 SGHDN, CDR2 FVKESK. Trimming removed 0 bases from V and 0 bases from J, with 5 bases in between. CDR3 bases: TGTGCCAGCAGCCAAGAGCAGTCTAACTATGGCTACACCTTC. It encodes CASSQEQSNYGYTF.

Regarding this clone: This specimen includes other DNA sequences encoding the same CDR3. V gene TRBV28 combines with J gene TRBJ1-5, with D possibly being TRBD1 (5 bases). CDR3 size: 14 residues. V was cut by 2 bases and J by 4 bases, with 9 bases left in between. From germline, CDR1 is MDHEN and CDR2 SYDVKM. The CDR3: CASSLLGGNQPQHF. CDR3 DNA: TGTGCCAGCAGTTTACTGGGGGGGAATCAGCCCCAGCATTTT.

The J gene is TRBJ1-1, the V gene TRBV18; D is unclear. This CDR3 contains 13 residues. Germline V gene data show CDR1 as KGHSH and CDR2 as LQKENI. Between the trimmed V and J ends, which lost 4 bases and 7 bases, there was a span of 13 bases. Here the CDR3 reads CASSRHRLVEAFF. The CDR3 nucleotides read TGTGCCAGCTCACGACACCGATTAGTTGAAGCTTTCTTT.

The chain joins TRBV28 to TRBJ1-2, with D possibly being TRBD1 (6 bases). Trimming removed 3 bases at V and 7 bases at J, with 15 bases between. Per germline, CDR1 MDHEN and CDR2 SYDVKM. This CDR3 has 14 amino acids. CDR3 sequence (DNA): TGTGCCAGCAGTTTGGGGACGGACAGAGGTGGCTACACCTTC. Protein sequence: CASSLGTDRGGYTF.

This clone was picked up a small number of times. The CDR3 here is CASSATGIGGEKLFF. The CDR3 bases are TGTGCCAGCAGTGCCACAGGGATTGGGGGTGAAAAACTGTTTTTT. The rearrangement joins TRBV28 to TRBJ1-4, with a possible D match to TRBD1 (6 bases). Germline assignment: CDR1 MDHEN and CDR2 SYDVKM. This CDR3 region has 15 residues. V was pared by 5 bases and J by 7 bases, with 17 bases between.

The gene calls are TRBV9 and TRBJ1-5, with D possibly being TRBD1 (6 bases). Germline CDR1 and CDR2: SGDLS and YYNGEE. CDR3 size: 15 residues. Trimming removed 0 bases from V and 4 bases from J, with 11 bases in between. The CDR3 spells CASSVDTGINQPQHF. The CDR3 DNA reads TGTGCCAGCAGCGTAGATACAGGGATAAATCAGCCCCAGCATTTT.

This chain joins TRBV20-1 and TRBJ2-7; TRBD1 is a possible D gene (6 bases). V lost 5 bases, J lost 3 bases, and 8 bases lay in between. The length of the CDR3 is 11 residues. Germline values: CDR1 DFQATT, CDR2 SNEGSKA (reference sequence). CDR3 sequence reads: CSAGTFYEQYF. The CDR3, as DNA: TGCAGTGCTGGGACATTCTACGAGCAGTACTTC.